Given below is one TCR beta chain in context. Its target is unknown. The sample belongs to a study of T cell clonotyping in hematopoietic cell transplantation. Per the germline V gene, CDR1 is MNHEY and CDR2 is SMNVEV (reference sequence). The CDR3 loop spans 16 amino acids. J gave up 0 bases and V 6 bases, and 10 bases lay outside the gene matches. Generated by immunoSEQ multiplex PCR, the TCRdb table keeps only in-frame clones and is missing some. Altogether approximately 3,000 clones are present, 70% to 85% being singletons, with the ten largest covering 6.1%. Recipient blood drawn about 28 days pretransplant and days 30, 100, 180 after. The study's findings and limits: Higher Inverse Simpson Index values in graft donor and pretransplant recipient predicted broader posttransplant TCR diversity. Pathologically expanded recipient clonotypes increased progressively from day 30 to day 180 as diversity fell.

V and J are TRBV27 and TRBJ1-2; TRBD1 matches at 7 bases. The clonotype originates from a male patient in his sixties who had an allogeneic stem cell transplant, so T cells may come from the graft donor. Some clones in this sample may be carry-over from other donors' samples. The sequenced sample was peripheral blood mononuclear cells, obtained 30 days after allogeneic stem cell transplant. The CDR3 DNA reads as TGTGCCAGCAGGTCTGGGGCAGGGGGACCTAACTATGGCTACACCTTC. The encoded protein is CASRSGAGGPNYGYTF.